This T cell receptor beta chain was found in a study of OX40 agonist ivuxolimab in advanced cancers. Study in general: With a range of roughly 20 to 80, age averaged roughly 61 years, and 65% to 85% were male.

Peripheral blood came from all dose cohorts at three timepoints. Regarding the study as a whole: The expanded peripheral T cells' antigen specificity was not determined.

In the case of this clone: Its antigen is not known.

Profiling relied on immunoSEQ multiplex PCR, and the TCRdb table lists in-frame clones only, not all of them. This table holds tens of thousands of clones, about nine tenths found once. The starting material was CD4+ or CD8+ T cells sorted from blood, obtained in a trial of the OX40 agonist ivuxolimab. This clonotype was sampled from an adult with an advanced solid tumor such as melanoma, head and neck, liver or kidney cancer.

The CDR3 protein is CASSLGGVGVYNEQFF. CDR3 DNA sequence: TGTGCCAGCAGCTTAGGGGGAGTTGGGGTTTACAATGAGCAGTTCTTC. The genes are TRBV7-7 and TRBJ2-1; D might be TRBD2 (5 bases). The V gene lost 1 base and the J gene lost 4 bases, with 14 bases spanning the gap. The V gene's germline CDR1 is SSHAT and CDR2 FNYEAQ (reference sequence). There are 16 residues in the CDR3.